Following are 9 T cell receptor beta chains from one sample sequenced in a study of technical replicates of blood from several donors. TCRdb keeps only in-frame clones here, not all; method: immunoSEQ multiplex PCR. Of roughly 69,000 clones listed, roughly 86% are singletons. The sequenced sample consisted of PBMCs. These receptor sequences come from a human donor in good health. Some clones in this sample may be carry-over from other donors' samples.

This clone occurred many times. CDR3 sequence: CASSSGQGGDIQYF. Here the CDR3 DNA reads TGCGCCAGCAGCTCCGGACAGGGTGGGGACATTCAGTACTTC. The chain recombines TRBV5-1 with TRBJ2-4, with 8 positions matching TRBD1. This CDR3 is 14 amino acids long. Germline CDR1 reads SGHRS; CDR2 reads YFSETQ. V was pared by 3 bases and J by 8 bases, with 7 bases of the junction left unmatched.

This chain links TRBV30 with TRBJ1-6; D is uncertain. In germline, CDR1 is GTSNPN, CDR2 SVGIG (reference sequence). V was pared by 5 bases and J by 7 bases, with 6 bases between. The CDR3 has 11 amino acids. CDR3 bases: TGTGCCTGGGGGCGAAATTCACCCCTCCACTTT. Residues: CAWGRNSPLHF.

J is TRBJ2-3 and V is TRBV4-1, with 10 bases matching TRBD2. Germline V gene sequence: CDR1 MGHRA, CDR2 YSYEKL. The CDR3 is made up of 17 amino acids. After removal of 3 bases from V and 2 bases from J, the junction contained 8 bases not matched to a gene. The CDR3 sequence: CASSHPGTSEPTDTQYF. Written as DNA, the CDR3 is TGCGCCAGCAGCCATCCCGGGACTAGCGAACCCACAGATACGCAGTATTTT.

V and J are TRBV5-1 and TRBJ2-7; no clear D. This CDR3 is 12 amino acids long. Germline loops: CDR1 SGHRS, CDR2 YFSETQ. With 4 bases removed from V and 4 bases from J, the gap between germline ends came to 9 bases. The CDR3 DNA follows: TGCGCCAGCAGCCGTGACACTTACGAGCAGTACTTC. Amino acid sequence: CASSRDTYEQYF.

The chain joins TRBV15 to TRBJ2-7, with a possible D match to TRBD1 (5 bases). The CDR3 is made up of 16 amino acids. V was shortened by 3 bases and J by 7 bases, with 22 bases between the two germline ends. Germline V CDR1 and CDR2: LNHNV, YYDKDF (reference sequence). CDR3 region: CATSSGVGREVEEQYF. The CDR3 DNA reads as TGTGCCACCAGCAGTGGGGTAGGCAGGGAAGTGGAGGAGCAGTACTTC.

The chain uses TRBV6-4 and TRBJ2-1; TRBD1 aligns across 7 bases. Germline V gene lookup returns CDR1 MRHNA and CDR2 SNTAGT. J gave up 14 bases and V 8 bases, and 15 bases lay outside the gene matches. The CDR3 has 13 amino acids. This chain's CDR3 is CASATGTERPKFF. DNA for the CDR3: TGTGCCAGCGCTACCGGGACAGAGCGCCCCAAGTTCTTC.

The chain recombines TRBV5-6 with TRBJ2-7, with 7 nucleotides matching TRBD2. The CDR3 totals 17 residues. V dropped 4 bases and J dropped 0; count of bases not matched to a gene: 13. Germline V gives CDR1 SGHDT, CDR2 YYEEEE. The CDR3 region is CASSRRTERGYSYEQYF. As DNA, the CDR3 is TGTGCCAGCAGCCGCCGAACCGAGCGGGGTTACTCCTACGAGCAGTACTTC. The full variable domain, completed using reference TRBV5-6 and TRBJ2-7, is DAGVTQSPTHLIKTRGQQVTLRCSPKSGHDTVSWYQQALGQGPQFIFQYYEEEERQRGNFPDRFSGHQFPNYSSELNVNALLLGDSALYLCASSRRTERGYSYEQYFGPGTRLTVT.

The chain carries TRBV6-5 and TRBJ1-2; no clear D. Germline loops: CDR1 MNHEY, CDR2 SVGAGI. This CDR3 spans 13 amino acids. The V and J ends lost 4 bases and 9 bases respectively, with 15 bases between them. CDR3 sequence (DNA): TGTGCCAGCAGTTTGGACGAGGGTAGGAGCTACACCTTC. Amino acids: CASSLDEGRSYTF.

This clone occurred once. The V gene is TRBV6-5, the J gene TRBJ1-6; a weak D match, TRBD1 (6 bases). Germline CDR1 reads MNHEY; CDR2 reads SVGAGI. V was cut by 4 bases and J by 5 bases, with 15 bases left in between. The CDR3 sequence is 16 residues long. In DNA, the CDR3 is TGTGCCAGCAGTTCTACCGGGACACTCAATAATTCACCCCTCCACTTT. Its translation: CASSSTGTLNNSPLHF.